This T cell receptor (beta chain) originates from a study of glioma-infiltrating T cells after dendritic cell vaccination. Study background: Patients received three intradermal dendritic cell vaccine injections at biweekly intervals.

CDR1 is SNHLY and CDR2 is FYNNEI in the germline V gene. Trimming pared 5 bases from V and 4 bases from J, leaving 12 bases between. The length of the CDR3 is 14 residues. The sample's time point: after dendritic cell vaccination, including at tumor progression/relapse. Isocitrate dehydrogenase mutation was absent in all glioblastoma patients. Before vaccination, two weeks after the third vaccination, and at progression, PBMC were collected. The immunoSEQ assay amplified TCRB CDR3 from up to 2 ug DNA. Assay used: immunoSEQ multiplex PCR; TCRdb lists only in-frame clones, some missing. The sample includes 100,000 to 120,000 clones, around 90% seen only once; the top ten take approximately 2.7%.

This specimen was blood, taken after dendritic cell vaccination. V is TRBV2 and J is TRBJ1-5; D is perhaps TRBD1 (6 bases). The receptor's source is a human donor with glioblastoma. The CDR3 reads CASSPTDRNQPQHF. The CDR3 nucleotides read TGTGCCAGCAGTCCGACCGACAGGAATCAGCCCCAGCATTTT.